The clone carrying this T cell receptor (beta chain) was observed a single time. Some clones are missing from TCRdb's copy, which holds only in-frame ones; the method was immunoSEQ multiplex PCR. The sample includes 87,000 or so clones, about 91% of them seen just once. The data were taken from a study of technical replicates of blood from a few donors. This CDR3 is 16 amino acids long. After removal of 5 bases from V and 2 bases from J, the junction contained 9 bases not matched to a gene. The germline V gene encodes CDR1 WNHNN and CDR2 SYGVQD (reference sequence). Sequenced sample: T cells isolated from PBMCs. This clonotype was sampled from a human donor in good health. V is TRBV10-1 and J is TRBJ2-3, with TRBD1 matching 8 bases. In DNA form, the CDR3 reads TGCGCCAGCAGTCTTGGACAGGGAGTTTCCACAGATACGCAGTATTTT. This codes for CASSLGQGVSTDTQYF.